A selection of T cell receptor beta chains follows, all from one sample in a study of blood T cell repertoires in COVID-19. Clones were sequenced by immunoSEQ multiplex PCR, and TCRdb holds only the in-frame ones, with some missing. The table has more than 250,000 clones, roughly 83% seen once; the top ten hold less than 6%. The sample comprised peripheral blood. Receptors originate from a man aged 55 to 70 who had recovered from COVID-19. CDR3s leave out the opening cysteine and the closing phenylalanine or tryptophan.

v_call cdr3_aa
TRBV5-8 ASSGRADEQY
TRBV27 AGHRDPGELF
TRBV2 ASSAEGVTEAF
TRBV24-1 ATSDPAPAGGGTDTQY
TRBV3-1/TRBV3-2 ASTRGVATGELF
TRBV27 ASRLTAGGNQPQH
TRBV7-9 ASSLNPGRPPGELF
TRBV28 ASRSPGPGYEQY
TRBV6-1 ASSEVLAAYNEQF
TRBV11-2 ASSQGGGTPYEQY
TRBV30 AWVSSGTYEQY
TRBV5-1 ASSTGTSISTDTQY
TRBV7-2 ASSLTSAGGPVTGELF
TRBV3-1/TRBV3-2 ASNRDTFQETQY
TRBV6-5 ASRMAPGHGDEQY
TRBV9 ASSLASGGRDEQF
TRBV7-8 ASSLQGINTEAF
TRBV14 ASSLRDRANTEAF
TRBV6-1 ASSEPGQSSYEQY
TRBV6-6 ASSSSGGSSYNEQF
TRBV14 ASSRDWNTGELF
TRBV3-1/TRBV3-2 ASSQWGRAGGYNEQF
TRBV9 ASSVGDRGRVSGANVLT
TRBV7-9 ASSAQGRPSTDTQY
TRBV10-1 ASSESTGTGKETQY
TRBV18 ASSPLQGTSSADTQY
TRBV5-1 ASSRGMNTEAF
TRBV27 ASSGQGVADTQY
TRBV6-5 ASSYGEDMPQH
TRBV5-6 ASRFSGASSYNEQF
TRBV19 ASSIGLAEYEQY
TRBV5-1 ASSSNAGTGVSPLH
TRBV2 ASNGQGTYEQY
TRBV16 ASSPRGGNEQF
TRBV5-1 ASSAGTAQETQY
TRBV27 ASSPRGQGAGKNIQY